The 3 T cell receptor beta chains in this list originate from one sample, sequenced in a study of blood T cell repertoires in COVID-19 (TCRdb year 2020). Libraries were made using the immunoSEQ multiplex PCR assay. TCRdb re-hosts the immuneACCESS table, in-frame sequences only. Its copies lack some clones; in the studies checked, an unresolved V gene accounts for under half of them, and the cause for the rest is not known. Counted in this sample were 30,000 to 35,000 clones; 70% to 90% of them appeared once. About 8.6% of the sample comes from the top ten. Sequenced material: peripheral blood. Source of these receptors: a man aged 80 or over with active COVID-19.

The chain joins TRBV3-1 (or the pseudogene TRBV3-2) to TRBJ2-2, with 10 bases matching TRBD2. V dropped 7 bases and J dropped 3; count of bases not matched to a gene: 5. The CDR3 is 15 residues long. Germline CDR1 and CDR2: LGHDT and YNNKEL (reference sequence). The CDR3 DNA reads TGTGCCAGCAAAGTCCTAGCGGGGGACACCGGGGAGCTGTTTTTT. Translation gives CASKVLAGDTGELFF.

The V call is TRBV7-2, the J call TRBJ1-2, with 7 bases fitting TRBD1. J lost 6 bases, V lost 5 bases, and 6 bases had no gene match. The CDR3 loop spans 13 amino acids. Germline V gene sequence: CDR1 SGHTA, CDR2 FQGNSA. CDR3 DNA: TGTGCCAGCAGCGTAAGGACAGGAGATGGCTACACCTTC. It encodes CASSVRTGDGYTF.

The V call is TRBV9, the J call TRBJ1-1; TRBD1 aligns across 7 bases. The CDR3 is made up of 12 amino acids. The V and J ends lost 6 bases and 3 bases, in that order; junction bases with no gene match: 2. In germline, CDR1 is SGDLS, CDR2 YYNGEE. The CDR3 sequence: CASKGGDTEAFF. The CDR3 DNA reads as TGTGCCAGCAAAGGGGGCGACACTGAAGCTTTCTTT.